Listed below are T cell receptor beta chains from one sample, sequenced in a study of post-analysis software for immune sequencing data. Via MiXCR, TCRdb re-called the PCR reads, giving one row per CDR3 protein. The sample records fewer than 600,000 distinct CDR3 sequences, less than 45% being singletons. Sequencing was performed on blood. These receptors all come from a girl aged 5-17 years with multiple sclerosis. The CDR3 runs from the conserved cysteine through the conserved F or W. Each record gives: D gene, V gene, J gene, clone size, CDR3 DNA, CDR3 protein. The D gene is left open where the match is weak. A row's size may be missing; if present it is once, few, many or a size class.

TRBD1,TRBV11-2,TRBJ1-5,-,TGTGCCAGCAGCCCACAGGGGGGAAGCAATCAGCCCCAGCATTTT,CASSPQGGSNQPQHF
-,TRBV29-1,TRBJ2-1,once,TGCAGCGTTGAGCATCGAGGCAATGAGCAGTTCTTC,CSVEHRGNEQFF
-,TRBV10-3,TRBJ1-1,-,TGTGCCATCAGTGAGCAGAGGAACACTGAAGCTTTCTTT,CAISEQRNTEAFF
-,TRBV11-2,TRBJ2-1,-,TGTGCCAGCAGCTTAGACCAGGACTGGAATGAGCAGTTCTTC,CASSLDQDWNEQFF
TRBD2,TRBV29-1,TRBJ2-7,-,TGCAGCGTTTGTATAGGTGGGAGGGGCAATGAGCAGTACTTC,CSVCIGGRGNEQYF
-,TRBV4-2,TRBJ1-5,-,TGTGCCAGCAGCCAATATTCAAGGAGTAGCAATCAGCCCCAGCATTTT,CASSQYSRSSNQPQHF
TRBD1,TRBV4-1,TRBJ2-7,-,TGCGCCAGCAGCCAAGATGTGCTGGACAGGGCTCGAGAGCAGTACTTC,CASSQDVLDRAREQYF
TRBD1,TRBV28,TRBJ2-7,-,TGTGTCAGCAGTTTAGGTATTGGACAGGGTTACGAGCAGTACTTC,CVSSLGIGQGYEQYF
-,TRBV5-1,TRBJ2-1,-,TGCGCCAGCGCTTCCGGGACACTAACCTCCAATGAGCAGTTCTTC,CASASGTLTSNEQFF
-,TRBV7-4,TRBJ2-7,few,TGTGCCAGCAGCGTCCAGAGTTACGAGCAGTACTTC,CASSVQSYEQYF
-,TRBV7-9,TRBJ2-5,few,TGTGCCAGCAGCTTAGAGGTATCGTTGGAGACCCAGTACTTC,CASSLEVSLETQYF
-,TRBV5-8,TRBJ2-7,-,TGTGCCAGCACCCTGGGCAGCCCCTACGAGCAGTACTTC,CASTLGSPYEQYF
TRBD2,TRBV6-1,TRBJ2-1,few,TGTGCCAGCAGAATAGCGGGGAATGGGTTGTATGAGCAGTTCTTC,CASRIAGNGLYEQFF
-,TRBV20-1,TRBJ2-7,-,TGCAGCGGCAGGACTTTTAGCTCCTACGAGCAGTACTTC,CSGRTFSSYEQYF
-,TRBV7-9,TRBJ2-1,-,TGTGCCAGCAGTTTTGACCTTTCCTACGAGCAGTTCTTC,CASSFDLSYEQFF
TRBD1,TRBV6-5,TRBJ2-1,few,TGTGCCAGCAGAGGACAGGGCCGAGATGAGCAGTTCTTC,CASRGQGRDEQFF
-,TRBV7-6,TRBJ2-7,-,TGTGCCAGCAGCTCCGGGATGGCCAACGAGCAGTACTTC,CASSSGMANEQYF
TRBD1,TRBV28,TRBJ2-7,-,TGTGCCAGCAGGACAGGGGGGTTCTACGAGCAGTACTTC,CASRTGGFYEQYF
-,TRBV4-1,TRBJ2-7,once,TGCGCCAGCAGTGCGGCGGCGATTGACAGCTACGAGCAGTACTTC,CASSAAAIDSYEQYF
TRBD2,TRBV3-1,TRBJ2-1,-,TGTGCCAGCAGCCACGCACCGGGACTAGCGATCAATGAGCAGTTCTTC,CASSHAPGLAINEQFF
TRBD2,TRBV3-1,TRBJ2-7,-,TGTGCCAGCAGCCAACTAGCGGGAGAAGGGTACGAGCAGTACTTC,CASSQLAGEGYEQYF
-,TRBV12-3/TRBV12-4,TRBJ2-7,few,TGTGCCAGCAGTTTAGCGAACAGCTACGAGCAGTACTTC,CASSLANSYEQYF
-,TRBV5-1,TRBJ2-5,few,TGCGCCAGCCGAGGGGCGACTCGCCAAGAGACCCAGTACTTC,CASRGATRQETQYF
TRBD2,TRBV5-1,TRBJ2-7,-,TGCGCCAGCAGCTTGGGGACTAGCGTCGGACGCGAGCAGTACTTC,CASSLGTSVGREQYF
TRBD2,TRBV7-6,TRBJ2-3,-,TGTGCCAGCAGCCACGAGACTAGCGGGAGCCCAGATACGCAGTATTTT,CASSHETSGSPDTQYF
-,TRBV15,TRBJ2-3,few,TGTGCCACCAGCCCCCCCTCGAGGGTTACGCAGTATTTT,CATSPPSRVTQYF
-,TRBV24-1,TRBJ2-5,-,TGTGCCACCAGTGATCGTGGAACAAAAGGGACCCAGTACTTC,CATSDRGTKGTQYF
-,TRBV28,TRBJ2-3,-,TGTGCCAGCAGTTTGAGGGCAGGGAAGGGAGATACGCAGTATTTT,CASSLRAGKGDTQYF
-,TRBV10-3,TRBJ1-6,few,TGTGCCATCAGTGAGGTTCGGAACGCACACCTAAGCTCCTATAATTCACCCCTCCACTTT,CAISEVRNAHLSSYNSPLHF
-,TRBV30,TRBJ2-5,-,TGTGCCTGGAGTGACGCGCAAGAGACCCAGTACTTC,CAWSDAQETQYF
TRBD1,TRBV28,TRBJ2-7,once,TGTGCCAGCAGTGGGGGACAGGGAATAATAACAGAGCACGAGCAGTACTTC,CASSGGQGIITEHEQYF
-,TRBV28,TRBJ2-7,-,TGTGCCAGCAGTTTACTCCGCGAGGAGGGAAGGAGCGAGCAGTACTTC,CASSLLREEGRSEQYF
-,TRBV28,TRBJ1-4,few,TGTGCCAGCACCGGCAGGGAGTATGAAAAACTGTTTTTT,CASTGREYEKLFF
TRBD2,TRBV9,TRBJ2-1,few,TGTGCCAGCAGCTCAGCCGGGACTACATATTACAATGAGCAGTTCTTC,CASSSAGTTYYNEQFF
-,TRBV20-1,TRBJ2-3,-,TGCAGTGCTTACGACAGTTCGCGCACAGATACGCGGTATTTT,CSAYDSSRTDTRYF
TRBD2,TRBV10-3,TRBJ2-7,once,TGTGCCATCAGTGGGGCGGGAGTAGGTGAGCAGTACTTC,CAISGAGVGEQYF
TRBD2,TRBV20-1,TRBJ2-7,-,TGCAGTGCAGCCGGGACTAGCGGGTACGAGCAGTACTTC,CSAAGTSGYEQYF
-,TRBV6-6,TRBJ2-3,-,TGTGCCAGCAATTCAGGCTACGCCACAGATACGCAGTATTTT,CASNSGYATDTQYF
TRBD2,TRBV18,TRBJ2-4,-,TGTGCCAGCTCACCCCCCGGGGGGGCAAACATTTTGTACTTC,CASSPPGGANILYF
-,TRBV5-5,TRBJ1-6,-,TGTGCCAGCAGCGATGCAGGGGATTCACCCCTCCACTTT,CASSDAGDSPLHF
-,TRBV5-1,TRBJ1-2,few,TGCGCCAGCAGGGAGGATAGGGGACTACTCTATGGCTACACCTTC,CASREDRGLLYGYTF
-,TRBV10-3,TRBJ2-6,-,TGTGCCATCAGTGAGTCGGGCGGGTCTGGGGCCAACGTCCTGACTTTC,CAISESGGSGANVLTF
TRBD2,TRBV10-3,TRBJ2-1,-,TGTGCCATCGGTCTAGCGGGAGAGGACAATGAGCAGTTCTTC,CAIGLAGEDNEQFF
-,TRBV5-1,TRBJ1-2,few,TGCGCCAGCAGCTTGGTGGACGGCGTCACGGATGGCTACACCTTC,CASSLVDGVTDGYTF
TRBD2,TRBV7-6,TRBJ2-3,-,TGTGCCAGCAGCTTAGAAGGCCGTGGGCGGGAGGTGCCAGATGCGCAGTATTTT,CASSLEGRGREVPDAQYF
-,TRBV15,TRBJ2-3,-,TGTGCCACCAGCAGAGTGGCAGGGCACTCCAAGTCTAGCACAGATACGCAGTATTTT,CATSRVAGHSKSSTDTQYF
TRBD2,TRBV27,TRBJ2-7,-,TGTGCCAGCAGGGACCTAGCGGGAGCGGACGAGCAGTACTTC,CASRDLAGADEQYF
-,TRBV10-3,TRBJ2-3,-,TGTGCCATCAGAGTACCCTCTAGCAATACGCAGTATTTT,CAIRVPSSNTQYF
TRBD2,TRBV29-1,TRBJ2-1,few,TGCAGCGTGGGACTAGCGGGATTGAATGAGCAGTTCTTC,CSVGLAGLNEQFF